This TCR beta chain was sequenced in a study of PD-1 blockade in classical Hodgkin lymphoma. Study conclusions and caveats: According to reports, newly diagnosed patients had lower baseline TCR diversity than healthy donors, and relapsed/refractory patients had lower baseline TCR diversity still. The CD4+ diversity rise by C4D1 was clearest in complete responders.

Generated by immunoSEQ multiplex PCR, the TCRdb table keeps only in-frame clones and is missing some. The sample gives around 19,000 clones, 77% of which show up once; less than 50% is in the top ten. Every patient experienced relapse after autologous stem cell transplantation, and brentuximab vedotin exposure varied. Turning to this clone: The antigen remains unidentified.

Trimming took 6 bases from V and 12 from J; bases not matched to a gene: 12. Germline values: CDR1 SQVTM, CDR2 ANQGSEA. The CDR3 has 12 residues. This clonotype originated in a human donor with classical Hodgkin lymphoma. The rearrangement uses TRBV29-1 and TRBJ1-2; TRBD1 aligns across 8 bases. This sample comprised peripheral blood mononuclear cells (PBMCs), obtained before the second cycle of nivolumab. CDR3 protein: CSVRQGSAADTF. The CDR3 region has the DNA TGCAGCGTCCGACAGGGGTCGGCCGCGGACACCTTC. The full variable domain, with the rest looked up from reference TRBV29-1 and TRBJ1-2, is SAVISQKPSRDICQRGTSLTIQCQVDSQVTMMFWYRQQPGQSLTLIATANQGSEATYESGFVIDKFPISRPNLTFSTLTVSNMSPEDSSIYLCSVRQGSAADTFGSGTRLTVV.